This TCR beta chain was profiled in a study of blood T cell repertoires in COVID-19. Assay used: immunoSEQ multiplex PCR; TCRdb lists only in-frame clones, some missing. The repertoire consists of about 100,000 clones, with about 80% occurring once and the leading ten covering around 10%. J lost 6 bases, V lost 0 bases, and 7 bases had no gene match. Per the germline V gene, CDR1 is GTSNPN and CDR2 is SVGIG (reference sequence). CDR3 length: 15 residues. This receptor was taken from a woman in her seventies with acute or convalescent COVID-19. V is TRBV30 and J is TRBJ2-2, with TRBD2 identical over 7 bases. Sequenced material: peripheral blood. The CDR3 sequence is CAWSVLEGRAGELFF. The CDR3 nucleotides are TGTGCCTGGAGTGTACTGGAGGGGAGGGCCGGGGAGCTGTTTTTT.